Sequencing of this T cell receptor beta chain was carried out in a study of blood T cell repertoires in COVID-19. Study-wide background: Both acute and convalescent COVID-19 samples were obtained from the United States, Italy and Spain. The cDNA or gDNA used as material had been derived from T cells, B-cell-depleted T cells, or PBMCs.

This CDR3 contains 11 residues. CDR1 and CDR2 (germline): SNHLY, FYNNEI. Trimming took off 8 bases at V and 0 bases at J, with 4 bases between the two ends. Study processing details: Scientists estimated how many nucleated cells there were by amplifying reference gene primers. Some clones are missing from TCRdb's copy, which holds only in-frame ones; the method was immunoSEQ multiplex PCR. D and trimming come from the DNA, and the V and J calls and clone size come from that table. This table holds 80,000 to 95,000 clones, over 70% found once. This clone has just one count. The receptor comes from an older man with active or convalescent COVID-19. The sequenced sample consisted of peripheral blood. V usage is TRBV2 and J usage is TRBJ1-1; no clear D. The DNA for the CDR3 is TGTGCCAGCCCCATGAACACTGAAGCTTTCTTT. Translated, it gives CASPMNTEAFF. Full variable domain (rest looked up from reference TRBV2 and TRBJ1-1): EPEVTQTPSHQVTQMGQEVILRCVPISNHLYFYWYRQILGQKVEFLVSFYNNEISEKSEIFDDQFSVERPDGSNFTLKIRSTKLEDSAMYFCASPMNTEAFFGQGTRLTVV.